The sample holds a few counts of the clone carrying this TCR beta chain. Its antigen is not known. CDR1 and CDR2 from the germline V gene are SEHNR and FQNEAQ (reference sequence). Deletions cut 4 bases from V and 11 bases from J, with 12 bases between. CDR3 size: 12 residues. This entry belongs to a study of cytomegalovirus exposure and HLA in healthy donors. Study-wide results and limits: The availability of immune exposure information extended only to CMV serostatus. In an earlier analysis, about 90% or about 30%: the productive usage of most TCR beta V segments. Analysis performed later showed TCR beta chains linked to HLA being more clonally expanded than equally common others. Relative to the approximately 660-donor mean, N-insertions were reportedly fewer in an Asian-associated ancestry cluster in a later analysis.

PCR involved 60 Vbeta and 13 Jbeta primers. The method was immunoSEQ multiplex PCR; TCRdb's version includes in-frame clones alone and lacks a portion of them. The sample lists some 150,000 clones, around 69% occurring once. The V gene is TRBV7-9, the J gene TRBJ1-5, with a tentative D call TRBD1 (5 bases). This sequence was found in a woman aged 25 to 39 in good health and CMV-seronegative. The sequencing input was PBMCs. The CDR3 DNA is TGTGCCAGCAGCTCAGATTCAGGGTCCCAGCATTTT. Amino acids: CASSSDSGSQHF.